A selection of T cell receptor beta chains follows, all from one sample in a study of high-grade serous ovarian cancer treatment subgroups. Clones were read by immunoSEQ multiplex PCR, and TCRdb kept only the in-frame ones, dropping some. The profile shows approximately 8,900 clones, approximately 90% of them singletons. The sequenced material came from tumor tissue. Receptors were obtained from a human donor with high-grade serous ovarian cancer. The CDR3 runs from the conserved cysteine through the conserved F or W.

>TRBV6-1|TRBJ2-2
CASSGLGGNTGELFF
>TRBV5-1|TRBJ2-5
CASSSGVETQYF
>TRBV4-1|TRBJ1-6
CASSQVANSPLHF
>TRBV4-3|TRBJ1-2
CASSQDRDYLYGYTF
>TRBV10-3|TRBJ1-2
CAIRGTGGDGYTF
>TRBV7-2|TRBJ2-7
CASSLQREQQYF
>TRBV19|TRBJ2-3
CASSIAPPAFTDTQYF
>TRBV5-5|TRBJ2-5
CASSLVGYQETQYF
>TRBV5-1|TRBJ1-4
CASSRDGLGTEKLFF
>TRBV28|TRBJ2-7
CASSRARLYEQYF
>TRBV10-2|TRBJ2-2
CASSRAGPGGSGELFF
>TRBV27|TRBJ2-7
CASSLGGGGPGLAFYEQYF
>TRBV9|TRBJ2-7
CASSTLPGQSYEQYF
>TRBV28|TRBJ2-5
CASSRGLAGGEETQYF
>TRBV19|TRBJ2-1
CANTGNYNEQFF
>TRBV4-3|TRBJ2-5
CASSQERTGMKTQYF
>TRBV28|TRBJ1-2
CASSLINDGYTF
>TRBV5-4|TRBJ2-3
CASSLGTTDTQYF
>TRBV5-1|TRBJ2-3
CASRGEGGRSDTQYF
>TRBV5-4|TRBJ1-5
CASSRGGRAQPQHF
>TRBV6-5|TRBJ1-4
CASSGPDSPEKLFF
>TRBV6-6|TRBJ1-4
CASSYSNEKLFF
>TRBV18|TRBJ1-1
CASSPPGPTEAFF
>TRBV28|TRBJ1-5
CASRWTGMNQPQHF
>TRBV28|TRBJ2-3
CASSPEDTSTDTQYF
>TRBV15|TRBJ2-7
CATSRDSGPSLAGNSEQYF
>TRBV4-1|TRBJ2-3
CASSQEPLTRSADTQYF
>TRBV4-3|TRBJ2-1
CASSQDRNSGTNGEQFF
>TRBV19|TRBJ2-5
CASSPPGGETQYF
>TRBV11-2|TRBJ2-1
CASSLGGTGNNEQFF
>TRBV25-1|TRBJ1-3
CASSEDEAGNTIYF
>TRBV29-1|TRBJ2-5
CSVLAGQETQYF
>TRBV7-9|TRBJ1-2
CASSLGDGQIYGYTF
>TRBV6-5|TRBJ2-1
CASSYSRTPSYNEQFF
>TRBV28|TRBJ2-5
CASTHGGHLQETQYF
>TRBV5-1|TRBJ1-1
CASSPPIGGRGTEAFF
>TRBV5-1|TRBJ1-3
CASSRDRPGGNTIYF
>TRBV9|TRBJ2-1
CASSVSGQGGYNEQFF
>TRBV19|TRBJ2-7
CASSMEQGVPSYEQYF
>TRBV6-1|TRBJ2-3
CASSEAGMSTDTQYF
>TRBV7-2|TRBJ2-1
CASSLAVGGGNEQFF
>TRBV15|TRBJ1-3
CATSRDRFSGNTIYF
>TRBV28|TRBJ1-2
CASSQGADYGYTF
>TRBV4-3|TRBJ1-3
CASSQDSLRTGGDGNTIYF
>TRBV6-1|TRBJ2-7
CASSAGTGAYEQYF
>TRBV21-1|TRBJ1-5
CASSKEDGQGRSNQPQHF
>TRBV11-2|TRBJ2-2
CASSLGQAELFF
>TRBV6-1|TRBJ1-2
CASSESHTASNYGYTF
>TRBV5-4|TRBJ2-3
CATSGWGGTDTQYF